This is a list of T cell receptor beta chains from one sample in a study of CD8 T cells in acute hepatitis C reinfection. The table came from immunoSEQ multiplex PCR; TCRdb's copy has only in-frame clones and leaves some out. This sample has about 40,000 clones, with 80% to 90% found just once. Sample: naive CD8+ T cells from PBMCs. These receptors came from a woman aged 18-35 years who spontaneously cleared hepatitis C infection. The CDR3 runs from the conserved cysteine through the conserved F or W. The D gene is left open where the match is weak.

V: TRBV9; J: TRBJ1-6; D: -; CDR3: CASSVAGARSPLHF
V: TRBV6-1; J: TRBJ2-4; D: TRBD1; CDR3: CASSVQGGVLAKNIQYF
V: TRBV2; J: TRBJ2-3; D: -; CDR3: CASSEAQGFLRDTQYF
V: TRBV5-1; J: TRBJ2-1; D: TRBD2; CDR3: CASSLYTGTSGERWQFF
V: TRBV2; J: TRBJ2-7; D: -; CDR3: CASLIGTLYEQYF
V: TRBV6-1; J: TRBJ1-6; D: -; CDR3: CASSVSSFSSYNSPLHF
V: TRBV4-1; J: TRBJ2-1; D: -; CDR3: CASSQVGTNEQFF
V: TRBV13; J: TRBJ1-2; D: -; CDR3: CASSLSTVIYGYTF
V: TRBV29-1; J: TRBJ2-1; D: -; CDR3: CSVEVGRAVYEQFF
V: TRBV29-1; J: TRBJ2-3; D: TRBD1; CDR3: CSFLPLPQGARSSTDTQYF
V: TRBV19; J: TRBJ2-2; D: -; CDR3: CAATLNTGELFF
V: TRBV11-3; J: TRBJ2-7; D: -; CDR3: CASSPHSSYEQYF
V: TRBV19; J: TRBJ1-3; D: -; CDR3: CASSLGYTIYF
V: TRBV4-1; J: TRBJ2-5; D: TRBD2; CDR3: CASSPPGLAGQETQYF
V: TRBV4-1; J: TRBJ2-1; D: -; CDR3: CASSQGFGGYSYNEQFF
V: TRBV5-5; J: TRBJ1-1; D: -; CDR3: CASSEGVPTEAFF
V: TRBV4-2; J: TRBJ2-1; D: TRBD1; CDR3: CASRGRTGGLRTSSNEQFF
V: TRBV7-6; J: TRBJ1-3; D: -; CDR3: CASSLGGISGNTIYF